One and the same sample provided the 30 T cell receptor beta chains below, sequenced in a study of control samples from healthy donors and cancer patients. Using immunoSEQ multiplex PCR, the repertoire was profiled, and TCRdb retains in-frame clones only, with some absent. The sample lists 100,000 to 150,000 clones, over 85% seen once, with approximately 7.5% in the top ten. The sequenced sample consisted of PBMCs. These receptors originate from a man aged 50 to 59 with head and neck cancer.

The chain couples TRBV5-6 to TRBJ1-6, with TRBD1 as a possible D gene (5 bases). V was trimmed by 5 bases and J by 0 bases, leaving 12 bases between them. The CDR3 spans 16 residues. The germline gives CDR1 SGHDT, CDR2 YYEEEE. The CDR3 nucleotides read TGTGCCAGCAGTACGGGGGGGAGCTCCTATAATTCACCCCTCCACTTT. Translated, it gives CASSTGGSSYNSPLHF.

This clone was observed once. The genes are TRBV28 and TRBJ2-7; no reliable D call. V gave up 4 bases and J gave up 5 bases, with 15 bases separating them. The CDR3 contains 14 residues. Germline V gene sequence: CDR1 MDHEN, CDR2 SYDVKM. The DNA for the CDR3 is TGTGCCAGCAGTTCAAGGGCCCTAAGGGACGAGCAGTACTTC. Residues: CASSSRALRDEQYF.

In its sample, this clone was seen once. The J gene is TRBJ1-2, the V gene TRBV2, with D unclear. V was shortened by 9 bases and J by 8 bases, with 22 bases between the two germline ends. This CDR3 spans 14 amino acids. Germline assignment: CDR1 SNHLY and CDR2 FYNNEI. In nucleotides, the CDR3 is TGTGCCAGGACTGGAGCCGGGCCCCTGGCAGGCTACACCTTC. This sequence encodes CARTGAGPLAGYTF.

CDR3: CASSKRQGGNTGELFF. The CDR3 DNA is TGTGCCAGTAGTAAGCGACAGGGGGGGAACACCGGGGAGCTGTTTTTT. The J gene is TRBJ2-2, the V gene TRBV19, with 9 bases matching TRBD1. Germline V lookup: CDR1 LNHDA, CDR2 SQIVND (reference sequence). The CDR3 has 16 residues. V lost 4 bases, J lost 1 base, and 4 bases stayed unmatched.

On this clone itself: The junction and the germline gene differ at one end; a read error may be behind it. This chain connects TRBV30 to TRBJ1-1; no clear D gene. The CDR3 is 14 residues long. CDR1 GTSNPN and CDR2 SVGIG come from the germline V gene (reference sequence). The CDR3 sequence: CAWSVGIDGSHGHF. DNA of the CDR3: TGTGCCTGGAGTGTAGGGATTGACGGCAGCCACGGGCACTTT.

CDR3 protein: CASSRPLGGFSEQFF. CDR3 coding DNA: TGTGCCAGCAGCCGACCGTTGGGTGGATTCTCTGAGCAGTTCTTC. The chain couples TRBV3-1 (or the pseudogene TRBV3-2) to TRBJ2-1; no clear D gene. The V end lost 4 bases, the J end lost 9 bases, and 19 bases lay between the germline ends. The CDR3 loop spans 15 amino acids. Per germline, CDR1 LGHDT and CDR2 YNNKEL (reference sequence).

The V and J genes are TRBV27 and TRBJ2-1; TRBD2 matches at 9 bases. There are 15 residues in the CDR3. V shed 4 bases and J 6 bases; nucleotides not matched to a gene: 7. Germline V CDR1 and CDR2: MNHEY, SMNVEV (reference sequence). The DNA for the CDR3 is TGTGCCAGCAGTTCCCTAGCGGGGCCAATCAATGAGCAGTTCTTC. Residues: CASSSLAGPINEQFF.

The chain combines TRBV29-1 with TRBJ1-1, with D hard to call. V lost 6 bases to trimming and J lost 0 bases, with 8 bases between them. Germline-derived CDR1 and CDR2 are SQVTM and ANQGSEA. The CDR3 consists of 12 residues. The CDR3 loop reads CSVVLLNTEAFF. The DNA for the CDR3 is TGCAGCGTCGTTTTGTTGAACACTGAAGCTTTCTTT.

The V and J genes are TRBV29-1 and TRBJ2-5; maybe TRBD2 (5 bases). Between the trimmed V and J ends, which lost 6 bases and 2 bases, there was a span of 10 bases. Germline lookup yields CDR1 SQVTM and CDR2 ANQGSEA. The CDR3 is 12 residues long. CDR3: CSVAAAQETQYF. CDR3 nucleotide sequence: TGCAGCGTAGCAGCGGCTCAAGAGACCCAGTACTTC.

The chain couples TRBV5-1 to TRBJ2-2; 12 bases map to TRBD2. Germline trimming cut 0 bases from V and 0 bases from J; bases unmatched to any gene: 9. The CDR3 contains 20 residues. The germline V gene has CDR1 SGHRS and CDR2 YFSETQ. CDR3 in amino acids: CASSLAWTSGNGANTGELFF. The CDR3 DNA sequence: TGCGCCAGCAGCTTGGCCTGGACTAGCGGGAACGGTGCGAACACCGGGGAGCTGTTTTTT. Supplemented by reference TRBV5-1 and TRBJ2-2, the full variable domain reads KAGVTQTPRYLIKTRGQQVTLSCSPISGHRSVSWYQQTPGQGLQFLFEYFSETQRNKGNFPGRFSGRQFSNSRSEMNVSTLELGDSALYLCASSLAWTSGNGANTGELFFGEGSRLTVL.

The rearrangement links TRBV5-5 to TRBJ2-6; 7 bases match TRBD1. V trimming: 2 bases; J trimming: 0 bases; junction bases outside the gene matches: 5. Germline CDR1 is SGHKS and CDR2 is YYEKEE (reference sequence). This CDR3 is 17 amino acids long. The CDR3 region is CASSLTGAPSGANVLTF. The CDR3 DNA is TGTGCCAGCAGCTTAACAGGGGCCCCCTCTGGGGCCAACGTCCTGACTTTC.

V gene TRBV7-9 combines with J gene TRBJ1-2, with a tentative D call TRBD1 (5 bases). V was cut by 8 bases and J by 4 bases, with 17 bases left in between. Germline V gene lookup returns CDR1 SEHNR and CDR2 FQNEAQ (reference sequence). The CDR3 totals 14 residues. The CDR3 sequence: CASGSDKRSYGYTF. Written as DNA, the CDR3 is TGTGCCAGCGGCTCGGACAAAAGGAGCTATGGCTACACCTTC.

The rearrangement links TRBV6-6 to TRBJ1-1, with D perhaps TRBD1 (5 bases). CDR3 length: 13 amino acids. Trimming stripped 4 bases from V and 11 bases from J, with 17 bases between. CDR1 and CDR2 (germline): MNHNY, SVGAGI (reference sequence). CDR3 sequence: CASSSGTEPSAFF. The CDR3 DNA follows: TGTGCCAGCAGTTCGGGGACGGAGCCGTCCGCTTTCTTT.

The V gene is TRBV25-1, the J gene TRBJ2-1; TRBD1 matches 8 bases. The CDR3 loop spans 14 amino acids. CDR1 and CDR2 (germline): MGHDK, SYGVNS. Unmatched junction bases numbered 8, after V lost 3 bases and J lost 10 bases. This CDR3 reads CASSDQGAAREQFF. The CDR3 region has the DNA TGTGCCAGCAGTGACCAGGGGGCTGCAAGGGAGCAGTTCTTC.

This rearrangement joins TRBV2 to TRBJ2-4; 8 bases line up with TRBD1. V was clipped by 5 bases and J by 0 bases; unmatched bases: 12. CDR1 SNHLY and CDR2 FYNNEI come from the germline V gene. The CDR3 totals 18 residues. CDR3 loop: CASSPRRTGGLAKNIQYF. The DNA for the CDR3 is TGTGCCAGCAGTCCGAGGAGAACAGGGGGGTTAGCCAAAAACATTCAGTACTTC.

V gene TRBV7-9 combines with J gene TRBJ2-1; D is perhaps TRBD2 (5 bases). The germline V gene has CDR1 SEHNR and CDR2 FQNEAQ (reference sequence). Trimming shortened V by 4 bases and J by 4 bases, and 11 bases separated the two germline ends. The CDR3 contains 14 residues. This chain's CDR3 is CASSSSGLYNEQFF. CDR3 bases: TGTGCCAGCAGCTCCAGCGGACTTTACAATGAGCAGTTCTTC.

The rearrangement joins TRBV11-2 to TRBJ2-7; no clear D. Germline CDR1 SGHAT, CDR2 FQNNGV. V dropped 1 base and J dropped 1 base, with 8 bases sitting between them. The CDR3 length is 14 residues. The DNA of the CDR3 is TGTGCCAGCAGCTTAGGAGTGAGGTCCTACGAGCAGTACTTC. Translation: CASSLGVRSYEQYF.

This chain links TRBV25-1 with TRBJ2-1; no firm D call. In germline, CDR1 is MGHDK, CDR2 SYGVNS. The length of the CDR3 is 15 residues. Trimming stripped 1 base from V and 1 base from J, with 8 bases between. The CDR3 nucleotides read TGTGCCAGCAGTGAATCGGTAACTTCCTACAATGAGCAGTTCTTC. It yields the protein CASSESVTSYNEQFF.

This chain joins TRBV28 and TRBJ2-7; D unresolved. The CDR3 length is 13 residues. V shed 3 bases and J shed 0 bases, with 6 bases lying between them. Germline CDR1 MDHEN, CDR2 SYDVKM. CDR3 DNA: TGTGCCAGCAGTTTTGGTCACTCCTACGAGCAGTACTTC. Translating it yields CASSFGHSYEQYF. The full variable domain, rest sourced from reference TRBV28 and TRBJ2-7, is DVKVTQSSRYLVKRTGEKVFLECVQDMDHENMFWYRQDPGLGLRLIYFSYDVKMKEKGDIPEGYSVSREKKERFSLILESASTNQTSMYLCASSFGHSYEQYFGPGTRLTVT.

The V gene is TRBV3-1 (or the pseudogene TRBV3-2), the J gene TRBJ1-3; D is uncertain. The CDR3 spans 11 residues. Germline V gene lookup returns CDR1 LGHDT and CDR2 YNNKEL (reference sequence). Trimming removed 1 base from V and 5 bases from J, with 0 bases in between. The CDR3 loop reads CASSQGNTIYF. CDR3 in DNA: TGTGCCAGCAGCCAAGGAAACACCATATATTTT.

This chain connects TRBV4-1 to TRBJ2-5, with a tentative D call TRBD1 (6 bases). This CDR3 comprises 16 residues. Germline CDR1 and CDR2: MGHRA and YSYEKL. V gave up 0 bases and J gave up 1 base, with 12 bases separating them. The CDR3 coding sequence is TGCGCCAGCAGCCAAGAGGTGACAGGCCCCCAAGAGACCCAGTACTTC. This translates into CASSQEVTGPQETQYF.

The chain is built from TRBV5-1 and TRBJ2-3; 8 bases are a match to TRBD2. Germline CDR1 is SGHRS and CDR2 is YFSETQ. The CDR3 length is 14 residues. Trimming cost V 4 bases and J 6 bases; bases outside gene matches: 7. CDR3 nucleotides: TGCGCCAGCAGCCCGGAAGCGGGGGCTGATACGCAGTATTTT. Translation: CASSPEAGADTQYF.

CDR3 protein: CASSAGQGNYYEQYF. The CDR3 DNA reads TGTGCCAGCAGCGCGGGACAGGGGAACTACTACGAGCAGTACTTC. The J gene is TRBJ2-7, the V gene TRBV5-5; 10 bases line up with TRBD1. V was pared by 4 bases and J by 3 bases, with 7 bases of the junction left unmatched. Per germline, CDR1 SGHKS and CDR2 YYEKEE (reference sequence). CDR3 length: 15 residues.

V and J are TRBV28 and TRBJ1-6, with 10 bases identical to TRBD1. Germline trimming cut 4 bases from V and 7 bases from J; bases unmatched to any gene: 13. The CDR3 covers 18 residues. CDR1 and CDR2 from the germline V gene are MDHEN and SYDVKM. The DNA for the CDR3 is TGTGCCAGCAGTTCACGGGGGACAGGGGCTTGGGTAAATTCACCCCTCCACTTT. Amino acid sequence: CASSSRGTGAWVNSPLHF.

The CDR3 DNA reads as TGTGCCAGCAGCTTTATTCGCAGCGGGACAGGGACTTTCTTT. It translates to CASSFIRSGTGTFF. The J gene is TRBJ1-1, the V gene TRBV7-2, with 9 bases identical to TRBD1. Germline V gene data show CDR1 as SGHTA and CDR2 as FQGNSA. The CDR3 runs to 14 residues. The ends lost 3 bases at V and 12 bases at J; junction bases unmatched: 11.

CDR3 DNA: TGTGCCAGCAGTGAGCCCGGGTCCAGCAATGAGCAGTTCTTC. Its translation is CASSEPGSSNEQFF. The chain is built from TRBV6-1 and TRBJ2-1; no reliable D call. The CDR3 sequence is 14 residues long. Germline V gives CDR1 MNHNS, CDR2 SASEGT. V was clipped by 3 bases and J by 6 bases, with 12 bases between them.

The chain combines TRBV10-1 with TRBJ1-2, with D possibly being TRBD1 (6 bases). V lost 5 bases to trimming and J lost 0 bases, with 16 bases between them. Germline V gene data show CDR1 as WNHNN and CDR2 as SYGVQD (reference sequence). The CDR3 loop spans 16 amino acids. CDR3 sequence reads: CASSRARGLANYGYTF. The CDR3 DNA follows: TGCGCCAGCAGTCGAGCTAGGGGGTTAGCTAACTATGGCTACACCTTC.

The rearrangement uses TRBV6-5 and TRBJ1-1, with a possible D match to TRBD1 (5 bases). The CDR3 sequence is 15 residues long. The germline gives CDR1 MNHEY, CDR2 SVGAGI. V dropped 0 bases and J dropped 3 bases, with 11 bases sitting between them. Here the CDR3 reads CASSYSPGWDTEAFF. CDR3 bases: TGTGCCAGCAGTTACTCCCCAGGGTGGGACACTGAAGCTTTCTTT.

The genes are TRBV5-1 and TRBJ2-6, with D possibly being TRBD2 (6 bases). Per germline, CDR1 SGHRS and CDR2 YFSETQ. The CDR3 sequence is 16 residues long. V was clipped by 4 bases and J by 2 bases, with 13 bases between them. The CDR3 coding sequence is TGCGCCAGCAGCACGGAGGGCAGACCTGGGGCCAACGTCCTGACTTTC. Protein: CASSTEGRPGANVLTF.

The chain carries TRBV27 and TRBJ2-3; TRBD2 matches at 10 bases. This CDR3 has 15 residues. Germline V gene lookup returns CDR1 MNHEY and CDR2 SMNVEV (reference sequence). After removal of 2 bases from V and 4 bases from J, the junction contained 3 bases not matched to a gene. The CDR3 bases are TGTGCCAGCAGTTTAGGACTAGCGGTGGCAGATACGCAGTATTTT. This sequence encodes CASSLGLAVADTQYF.